The clone carrying this T cell receptor beta chain was detected only a few times. Its antigen is not identified. V was cut by 6 bases and J by 2 bases, with 12 bases left in between. The CDR3 is 13 amino acids. Germline CDR1 reads SGHRS; CDR2 reads YFSETQ. This record belongs to a study of blood T cells in healthy people across ages. Study results and limitations: In older individuals, TCR beta diversity per million T cells was lower, falling roughly linearly with age. Estimated diversity across one million T cells was deemed an underestimate.

Together with a sample-barcoded 5' primer, a J-beta primer mix was included in a second PCR lasting about 7 to 11 cycles. At least 2.5 million CDR3-containing paired-end reads were obtained per sample. TCRdb re-analysed the 5' RACE reads in MiXCR, keeping a single row per CDR3 protein. The sample consists of 600,000 to 800,000 distinct CDR3 sequences, under 25% of them appearing once. The draw of peripheral blood yielded ten milliliters from each donor. The sequenced sample was blood. The TCR originated in a man in his 70s in good health. The chain has TRBV5-1 and TRBJ2-7; D may match TRBD1 or TRBD2 (5 bases each). The CDR3 sequence: CASNWDGPYEQYF. The CDR3 nucleotides are TGCGCCAGCAACTGGGACGGGCCCTACGAGCAGTACTTC.